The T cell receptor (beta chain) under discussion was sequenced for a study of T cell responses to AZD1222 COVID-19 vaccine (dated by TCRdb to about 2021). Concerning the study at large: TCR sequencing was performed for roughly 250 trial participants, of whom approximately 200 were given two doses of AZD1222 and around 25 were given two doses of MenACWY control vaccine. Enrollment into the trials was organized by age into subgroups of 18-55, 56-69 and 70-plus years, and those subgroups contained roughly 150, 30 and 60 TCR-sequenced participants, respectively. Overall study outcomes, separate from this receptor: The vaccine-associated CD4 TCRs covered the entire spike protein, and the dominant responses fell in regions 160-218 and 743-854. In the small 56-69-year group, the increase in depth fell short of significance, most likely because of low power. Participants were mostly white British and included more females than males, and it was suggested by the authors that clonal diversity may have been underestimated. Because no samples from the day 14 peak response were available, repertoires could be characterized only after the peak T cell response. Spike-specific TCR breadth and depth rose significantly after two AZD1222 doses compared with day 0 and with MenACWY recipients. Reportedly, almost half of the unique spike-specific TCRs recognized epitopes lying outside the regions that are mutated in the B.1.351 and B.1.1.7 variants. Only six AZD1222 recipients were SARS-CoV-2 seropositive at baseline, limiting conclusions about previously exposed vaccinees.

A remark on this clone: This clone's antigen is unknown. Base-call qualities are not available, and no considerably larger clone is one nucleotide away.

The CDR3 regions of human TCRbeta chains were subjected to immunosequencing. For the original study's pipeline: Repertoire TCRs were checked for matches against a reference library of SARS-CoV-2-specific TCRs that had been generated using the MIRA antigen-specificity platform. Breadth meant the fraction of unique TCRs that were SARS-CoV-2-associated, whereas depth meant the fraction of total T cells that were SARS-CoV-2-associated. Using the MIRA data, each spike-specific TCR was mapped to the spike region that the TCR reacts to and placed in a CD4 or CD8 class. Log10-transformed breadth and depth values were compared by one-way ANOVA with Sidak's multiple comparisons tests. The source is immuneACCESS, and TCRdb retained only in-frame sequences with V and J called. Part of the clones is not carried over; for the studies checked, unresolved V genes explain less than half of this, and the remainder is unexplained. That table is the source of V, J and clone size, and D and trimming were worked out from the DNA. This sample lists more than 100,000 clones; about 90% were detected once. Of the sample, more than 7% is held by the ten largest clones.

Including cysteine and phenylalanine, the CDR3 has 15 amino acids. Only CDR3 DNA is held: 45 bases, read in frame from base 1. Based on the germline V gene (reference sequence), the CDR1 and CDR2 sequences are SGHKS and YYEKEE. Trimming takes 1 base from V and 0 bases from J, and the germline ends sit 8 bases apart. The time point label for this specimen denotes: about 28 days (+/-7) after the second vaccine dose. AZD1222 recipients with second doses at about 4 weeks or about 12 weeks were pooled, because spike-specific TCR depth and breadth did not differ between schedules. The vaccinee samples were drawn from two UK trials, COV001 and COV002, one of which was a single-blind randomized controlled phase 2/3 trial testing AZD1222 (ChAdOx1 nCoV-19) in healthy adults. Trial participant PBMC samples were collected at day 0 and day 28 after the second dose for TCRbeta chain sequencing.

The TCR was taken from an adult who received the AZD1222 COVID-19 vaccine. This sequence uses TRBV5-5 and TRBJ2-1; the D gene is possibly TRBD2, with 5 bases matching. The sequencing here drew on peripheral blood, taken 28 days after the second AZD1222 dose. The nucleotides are TGTGCCAGCAGCTTGATGGGGAGCTCCTACAATGAGCAGTTCTTC. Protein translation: CASSLMGSSYNEQFF.